This entry lists 12 T cell receptor beta chains sequenced from one sample in a study of cytomegalovirus exposure and HLA in healthy donors. Clones were sequenced by immunoSEQ multiplex PCR, and TCRdb holds only the in-frame ones, with some missing. The sample records some 99,000 clones, 88% being singletons. Sequenced input: PBMCs. The source of these receptors is a woman younger than 35 in good health and CMV-seronegative.

J is TRBJ1-3 and V is TRBV7-9, with D perhaps TRBD1 (6 bases). Germline CDR1 reads SEHNR; CDR2 reads FQNEAQ (reference sequence). Trimming removed 4 bases from V and 2 bases from J, with 12 bases in between. CDR3 length equals 15 residues. The CDR3 DNA is TGTGCCAGCAGCTCGCCACAGGGTCCTGGAAACACCATATATTTT. As protein: CASSSPQGPGNTIYF.

The chain recombines TRBV6-1 with TRBJ2-3; no clear D. The germline V and J ends were trimmed by 3 bases and 0 bases, with 7 bases remaining between them. Germline V gives CDR1 MNHNS, CDR2 SASEGT. CDR3 length equals 14 residues. CDR3 sequence (DNA): TGTGCCAGCAGTGACAGGTCTAGCACAGATACGCAGTATTTT. Amino acids: CASSDRSSTDTQYF.

The genes are TRBV9 and TRBJ2-2, with D unclear. This CDR3 comprises 15 residues. The germline V gene has CDR1 SGDLS and CDR2 YYNGEE. V lost 0 bases and J lost 8, with 14 bases in between. CDR3 protein: CASSVASESSGELFF. In DNA, the CDR3 is TGTGCCAGCAGCGTAGCTAGTGAGAGTTCTGGGGAGCTGTTTTTT.

This clone appeared a single time. Here the CDR3 reads CASSTQGADGYTF. For the CDR3, the DNA is TGTGCCAGCAGTACCCAGGGGGCGGATGGCTACACCTTC. V gene TRBV28 combines with J gene TRBJ1-2, with 8 bases lining up with TRBD1. The germline V gene encodes CDR1 MDHEN and CDR2 SYDVKM. V trimming: 5 bases; J trimming: 6 bases; junction bases outside the gene matches: 5. The CDR3 totals 13 residues.

V gene TRBV9 combines with J gene TRBJ2-1; 7 bases align to TRBD1. The V segment lost 0 bases and the J segment 8 bases; nucleotides outside the gene matches: 8. Germline CDR1 is SGDLS and CDR2 is YYNGEE. The CDR3 spans 15 residues. The CDR3 DNA reads as TGTGCCAGCAGCGTAGGTACAGGGGCCCTAGATGAGCAGTTCTTC. Its protein is CASSVGTGALDEQFF.

Only one count was recorded for this clone. The V and J genes are TRBV4-2 and TRBJ2-1, with D perhaps TRBD2 (6 bases). The CDR3 has 12 amino acids. Deletions cut 1 base from V and 8 bases from J, with 6 bases between. Germline lookup yields CDR1 LGHNA and CDR2 YNFKEQ. The CDR3 DNA reads as TGTGCCAGCAGCCAAGGGGACTATGAGCAGTTCTTC. Encoded protein: CASSQGDYEQFF.

The chain couples TRBV7-6 to TRBJ2-7, with 8 nucleotides matching TRBD2. The CDR3 loop spans 13 amino acids. CDR1 is SGHVS, CDR2 FNYEAQ, per germline. Losses at the gene ends were 2 bases for V and 6 bases for J; bases not matched to a gene: 3. CDR3 region: CASSLIGGGEQYF. CDR3 sequence (DNA): TGTGCCAGCAGCTTAATCGGGGGGGGCGAGCAGTACTTC. Using reference TRBV7-6 and TRBJ2-7 for the parts outside the CDR3, the full variable domain is GAGVSQSPRYKVTKRGQDVALRCDPISGHVSLYWYRQALGQGPEFLTYFNYEAQQDKSGLPNDRFSAERPEGSISTLTIQRTEQRDSAMYRCASSLIGGGEQYFGPGTRLTVT.

This sequence joins TRBV28 and TRBJ2-3; 10 positions agree with TRBD1. Losses at the gene ends were 8 bases for V and 4 bases for J; bases not matched to a gene: 9. CDR3 length equals 15 residues. CDR1 MDHEN and CDR2 SYDVKM come from the germline V gene. CDR3 DNA: TGTGCCAGCTCAACGAGGGACAGGGGATCAGATACGCAGTATTTT. Translated, it gives CASSTRDRGSDTQYF.

The chain joins TRBV6-6 to TRBJ1-1; maybe TRBD1 (5 bases). V shed 6 bases and J shed 2 bases, with 10 bases lying between them. The CDR3 has 13 residues. CDR1 and CDR2 (germline): MNHNY, SVGAGI (reference sequence). CDR3 residues: CASRPDRNTEAFF. For the CDR3, the DNA is TGTGCCAGCAGACCCGACAGAAACACTGAAGCTTTCTTT.

The V gene is TRBV27, the J gene TRBJ1-3, with D unclear. The CDR3 covers 14 residues. The V and J ends lost 0 bases and 2 bases respectively, with 5 bases between them. The germline V gene has CDR1 MNHEY and CDR2 SMNVEV (reference sequence). The CDR3 region has the DNA TGTGCCAGCAGTTTATCGCAGGCTGGAAACACCATATATTTT. Its translation is CASSLSQAGNTIYF.

The chain couples TRBV2 to TRBJ1-5; perhaps TRBD1 as D (6 bases). CDR3 length: 14 amino acids. V was pared by 6 bases and J by 3 bases, with 12 bases between. Germline CDR1 is SNHLY and CDR2 is FYNNEI. CDR3 nucleotides: TGTGCCAGCAGAAAAACAGGGCCCAATCAGCCCCAGCATTTT. Translating gives CASRKTGPNQPQHF.

V gene TRBV25-1 combines with J gene TRBJ2-2, with a tentative D call TRBD2 (6 bases). Germline assignment: CDR1 MGHDK and CDR2 SYGVNS. V lost 1 base to trimming and J lost 5 bases, with 20 bases between them. The CDR3 totals 18 residues. CDR3 loop: CASSEFRFGTQGTGELFF. The CDR3 DNA sequence: TGTGCCAGCAGTGAATTTCGGTTCGGGACTCAGGGAACCGGGGAGCTGTTTTTT.